What follows are 29 T cell receptor beta chains derived from one specimen sequenced in a study of T cell repertoires in cytomegalovirus infection. TCRdb independently ran MiXCR on the reads; one entry per CDR3 protein. The profile shows about 360,000 distinct CDR3 sequences, roughly 34% of them singletons. Their specific antigens are unknown. The source material was cultured PBMCs, sampled from culture after CMV antigen stimulation. The receptor set was obtained from a human donor in good health (CMV status not recorded). Some clones in this sample may be carry-over from other donors' samples.

In this sample, this clonotype turned up many times. The V and J genes are TRBV7-6 and TRBJ2-1; TRBD2 matches at 8 bases. The germline V gene encodes CDR1 SGHVS and CDR2 FNYEAQ. J was trimmed by 2 bases and V by 5 bases; bases with no gene match: 5. The CDR3 covers 15 residues. This CDR3 reads CASSPGTRTYNEQFF. As DNA, the CDR3 is TGTGCCAGCAGCCCCGGGACTAGAACCTACAATGAGCAGTTCTTC.

A few counts support this clonotype. This chain uses TRBV6-8 with TRBJ1-1; D unclear. The CDR3 is made up of 11 amino acids. CDR1 is MNHGY, CDR2 SAAAGT, per germline. V lost 0 bases and J lost 7, with 3 bases in between. CDR3 loop: CASSYSGEAFF. The DNA for the CDR3 is TGTGCCAGCAGTTACTCGGGTGAAGCTTTCTTT.

Within the sample, this clonotype is medium-sized. The chain joins TRBV6-1 to TRBJ1-1, with TRBD1 matching 10 bases. The CDR3 is 15 residues long. With V trimmed by 8 bases and J by 0 bases, 6 bases remained unmatched. Germline V lookup: CDR1 MNHNS, CDR2 SASEGT. The CDR3 region has the DNA TGTGCCAGCCACTGGACAGGGGGGGTGAACACTGAAGCTTTCTTT. Its protein is CASHWTGGVNTEAFF.

This clonotype was picked up a small number of times. This chain uses TRBV19 with TRBJ1-5; 9 bases match TRBD1. The CDR3 totals 14 residues. Germline V CDR1 and CDR2: LNHDA, SQIVND (reference sequence). The V and J ends lost 6 bases and 5 bases, in that order; junction bases with no gene match: 5. The CDR3 DNA follows: TGTGCCAGTAGCGACGGACAGGGGTATCAGCCCCAGCATTTT. Residues: CASSDGQGYQPQHF.

V usage is TRBV5-6 and J usage is TRBJ2-7; the D gene is possibly TRBD2 (5 bases). Germline V gene data show CDR1 as SGHDT and CDR2 as YYEEEE. The V end lost 5 bases, the J end lost 3 bases, and 9 bases lay between the germline ends. The CDR3 sequence is 12 residues long. The chain's CDR3 is CASSSGIYEQYF. CDR3 DNA: TGTGCCAGCAGTTCCGGGATCTACGAGCAGTACTTC.

This clonotype was counted between two and nine times. J is TRBJ1-2 and V is TRBV7-2; 8 nucleotides align to TRBD1. V lost 6 bases and J lost 4; bases outside the gene matches: 7. Per the germline V gene, CDR1 is SGHTA and CDR2 is FQGNSA. The CDR3 consists of 14 residues. In DNA, the CDR3 is TGTGCCAGCAGTCCAGTGGGACAGGCCTATGGCTACACCTTC. This translates into CASSPVGQAYGYTF. Full variable domain (rest looked up from reference TRBV7-2 and TRBJ1-2): GAGVSQSPSNKVTEKGKDVELRCDPISGHTALYWYRQSLGQGLEFLIYFQGNSAPDKSGLPSDRFSAERTGGSVSTLTIQRTQQEDSAVYLCASSPVGQAYGYTFGSGTRLTVV.

This clonotype was observed a single time. The V and J genes are TRBV20-1 and TRBJ2-7; D possibly corresponds to TRBD2 (5 bases). This CDR3 spans 14 amino acids. Trimming took off 0 bases at V and 2 bases at J, with 11 bases between the two ends. Germline V gene data show CDR1 as DFQATT and CDR2 as SNEGSKA (reference sequence). CDR3 DNA sequence: TGCAGTGCTAGAGATCAGAGGAGGACCTACGAGCAGTACTTC. Protein: CSARDQRRTYEQYF.

The sample holds a few counts of this clonotype. The genes are TRBV7-9 and TRBJ1-2; D is uncertain. Germline V CDR1 and CDR2: SEHNR, FQNEAQ (reference sequence). The CDR3 runs 14 residues. V was trimmed by 5 bases and J by 6 bases, leaving 16 bases between them. The CDR3, as DNA: TGTGCCAGCAGCAGAACTGGCGTATTGGATGGCTACACCTTC. Residues: CASSRTGVLDGYTF.

V is TRBV7-2 and J is TRBJ1-5; D is unclear. The CDR3 runs to 15 residues. Germline lookup yields CDR1 SGHTA and CDR2 FQGNSA. Trimming removed 3 bases at V and 7 bases at J, with 16 bases between. DNA for the CDR3: TGTGCCAGCAGCTTGATGTGGGTCGGAAGGCAGCCCCAGCATTTT. Its translation: CASSLMWVGRQPQHF.

This clonotype has at least ten counts. The chain recombines TRBV7-2 with TRBJ1-5; possible D gene TRBD1, 5 bases. Germline lookup yields CDR1 SGHTA and CDR2 FQGNSA. The CDR3 is made up of 14 amino acids. The ends were cut back, 3 bases at V and 3 bases at J, with 9 bases in the middle. CDR3 coding DNA: TGTGCCAGCAGCTTCCGGGACTACAATCAGCCCCAGCATTTT. Translating it yields CASSFRDYNQPQHF.

The J gene is TRBJ2-1, the V gene TRBV7-2, with D possibly being TRBD2 (6 bases). The germline V gene encodes CDR1 SGHTA and CDR2 FQGNSA. This CDR3 is 14 amino acids long. Deletions cut 5 bases from V and 0 bases from J, with 8 bases between. CDR3 nucleotides: TGTGCCAGCAGCCAGGGACTCTCCTACAATGAGCAGTTCTTC. It is translated as CASSQGLSYNEQFF.

This clonotype was detected a few times. The chain uses TRBV7-6 and TRBJ2-3; 9 bases fit TRBD2. CDR3 length: 20 residues. Germline lookup yields CDR1 SGHVS and CDR2 FNYEAQ. V trimming: 2 bases; J trimming: 3 bases; junction bases outside the gene matches: 18. The CDR3 DNA reads as TGTGCCAGCAGCTTAAACGGTCTTGGCGGGAGGGCATTCCCTACAGATACGCAGTATTTT. This gives the protein CASSLNGLGGRAFPTDTQYF.

The sample holds a few counts of this clonotype. The genes are TRBV7-8 and TRBJ2-5, with D perhaps matching TRBD1 (5 bases). Germline V gene lookup returns CDR1 SGHVS and CDR2 FQNEAQ. The length of the CDR3 is 15 residues. The V and J ends lost 3 bases and 5 bases respectively, with 16 bases between them. The CDR3 DNA follows: TGTGCCAGCAGCTTGGGAACGACAGCGTCGGAGACCCAGTACTTC. Protein product: CASSLGTTASETQYF.

This clonotype has just a few counts. V is TRBV6-6 and J is TRBJ2-2; no definite D call. The CDR3 contains 16 residues. Deletions cut 4 bases from V and 5 bases from J, with 17 bases between. Germline V gene data show CDR1 as MNHNY and CDR2 as SVGAGI (reference sequence). The CDR3 region is CASSSTSPPETGELFF. The CDR3 region has the DNA TGTGCCAGCAGTTCTACATCGCCGCCGGAAACCGGGGAGCTGTTTTTT.

This clonotype was observed at least ten times. This chain links TRBV7-2 with TRBJ2-3, with 10 bases that match TRBD2. V trimming: 0 bases; J trimming: 5 bases; junction bases outside the gene matches: 2. Germline V gene lookup returns CDR1 SGHTA and CDR2 FQGNSA. The length of the CDR3 is 15 residues. CDR3 protein: CASSLALAGRDTQYF. The CDR3 coding sequence is TGTGCCAGCAGCTTAGCACTAGCGGGGCGAGATACGCAGTATTTT. Filled out from reference TRBV7-2 and TRBJ2-3, the complete variable domain reads GAGVSQSPSNKVTEKGKDVELRCDPISGHTALYWYRQSLGQGLEFLIYFQGNSAPDKSGLPSDRFSAERTGGSVSTLTIQRTQQEDSAVYLCASSLALAGRDTQYFGPGTRLTVL.

The V gene is TRBV3-1, the J gene TRBJ1-1; TRBD1 is a possible D gene (5 bases). The CDR3 has 13 residues. Trimming removed 6 bases from V and 0 bases from J, with 8 bases in between. Germline V gene data show CDR1 as LGHDT and CDR2 as YNNKEL (reference sequence). CDR3 residues: CASSDSMNTEAFF. CDR3 sequence (DNA): TGTGCCAGCAGTGACAGCATGAACACTGAAGCTTTCTTT.

The rearrangement joins TRBV5-4 to TRBJ2-7; D perhaps matches TRBD2 (5 bases). This CDR3 contains 13 residues. Germline V gives CDR1 SGHNT, CDR2 YYREEE (reference sequence). Trimming shortened V by 4 bases and J by 6 bases, and 14 bases separated the two germline ends. The CDR3 nucleotides read TGTGCCAGCAGCCCGGCGGGTGGGAGCGAGCAGTACTTC. This translates into CASSPAGGSEQYF.

This sequence joins TRBV27 and TRBJ2-3, with TRBD2 matching 9 bases. Germline CDR1 MNHEY, CDR2 SMNVEV (reference sequence). The CDR3 totals 18 residues. With V trimmed by 5 bases and J by 5 bases, 17 bases remained unmatched. CDR3 sequence (DNA): TGTGCCAGCAGTCCACGCGGCGTTAGCGGGAGTGGAGGAGATACGCAGTATTTT. Its protein is CASSPRGVSGSGGDTQYF.

This chain uses TRBV19 with TRBJ2-7; 9 bases map to TRBD2. The CDR3 runs to 14 residues. Germline-derived CDR1 and CDR2 are LNHDA and SQIVND (reference sequence). V lost 9 bases to trimming and J lost 6 bases; unmatched junction nucleotides: 12. The CDR3 region has the DNA TGTGCCAGAAAGAGCGGGAGGAAGGCCGGCGAGCAGTACGTC. It encodes CARKSGRKAGEQYV.

This clonotype has only a few counts. The chain joins TRBV4-1 to TRBJ2-5, with D possibly TRBD1 on 5 matching bases. The germline V and J ends were trimmed by 0 bases and 4 bases, with 15 bases remaining between them. Per germline, CDR1 MGHRA and CDR2 YSYEKL. The CDR3 totals 16 residues. CDR3 sequence: CASSQDDKGPPETQYF. CDR3 coding DNA: TGCGCCAGCAGCCAAGATGATAAGGGGCCCCCAGAGACCCAGTACTTC.

The chain couples TRBV7-2 to TRBJ2-7; 10 nucleotides line up with TRBD2. V dropped 3 bases and J dropped 2; count of bases not matched to a gene: 4. CDR1 and CDR2 (germline): SGHTA, FQGNSA. The CDR3 length is 15 residues. This CDR3 is CASSFLAGDPYEQYF. Written as DNA, the CDR3 is TGTGCCAGCAGCTTCCTAGCGGGAGACCCCTACGAGCAGTACTTC. Together with reference TRBV7-2 and TRBJ2-7, the CDR3 gives the full variable domain: GAGVSQSPSNKVTEKGKDVELRCDPISGHTALYWYRQSLGQGLEFLIYFQGNSAPDKSGLPSDRFSAERTGGSVSTLTIQRTQQEDSAVYLCASSFLAGDPYEQYFGPGTRLTVT.

The CDR3 coding sequence is TGCAGCGTTGAGTTCCCAAGAGCTAACTATGGCTACACCTTC. This encodes CSVEFPRANYGYTF. The chain recombines TRBV29-1 with TRBJ1-2; no reliable D call. The CDR3 is 14 amino acids. V was pared by 3 bases and J by 0 bases, with 11 bases between. The germline V gene encodes CDR1 SQVTM and CDR2 ANQGSEA.

This clonotype appeared once. The chain couples TRBV6-2 or TRBV6-3 to TRBJ1-3; D unclear. This CDR3 contains 16 residues. Between the trimmed V and J ends, which lost 4 bases and 0 bases, there was a span of 13 bases. Germline V gene sequence: CDR1 MNHEY, CDR2 SVGEGT. In DNA form, the CDR3 reads TGTGCCAGCAGTTCGTCAGCGAACCCCTCTGGAAACACCATATATTTT. It specifies CASSSSANPSGNTIYF.

This chain links TRBV29-1 with TRBJ2-7, with D perhaps given as TRBD1 or TRBD2 (5 bases each). Trimming removed 8 bases from V and 4 bases from J, with 15 bases in between. In germline, CDR1 is SQVTM, CDR2 ANQGSEA. This CDR3 is 12 amino acids long. This CDR3 is CSFGAGDYEQYF. The CDR3 DNA reads TGCAGCTTCGGGGCTGGGGATTACGAGCAGTACTTC.

The chain links TRBV7-4 to TRBJ1-6; D ambiguous. This CDR3 contains 16 residues. V was pared by 2 bases and J by 7 bases, with 15 bases between. Per the germline V gene, CDR1 is SGHVT and CDR2 is SQSDAQ. As DNA, the CDR3 is TGTGCCAGCAGCTTAATGGTTTCAGTCTCAAATTCACCCCTCCACTTT. Translated, it gives CASSLMVSVSNSPLHF.

This clonotype was counted only a few times. The chain joins TRBV19 to TRBJ1-1, with 9 bases fitting TRBD1. The germline CDR1 and CDR2 sequences are LNHDA and SQIVND (reference sequence). V shed 6 bases, J shed 10 bases, and the junction held 9 bases outside the gene matches. This CDR3 has 13 amino acids. This CDR3 is CASRSTGGLGAFF. CDR3 in DNA: TGTGCCAGTAGGTCAACAGGGGGCCTTGGAGCTTTCTTT.

Details on this clonotype: A read error is possible here, since a much larger clone lies one base away. The chain recombines TRBV7-2 with TRBJ2-1; TRBD2 matches 13 bases. J gave up 15 bases and V 2 bases, and 7 bases lay outside the gene matches. There are 14 residues in the CDR3. The germline CDR1 and CDR2 sequences are SGHTA and FQGNSA. DNA for the CDR3: TGTGCCAGCAGCTTACCGGGACTAGCGGGACAGCGGTTCTTC. Translation: CASSLPGLAGQRFF. The full variable domain, its missing parts supplied by reference TRBV7-2 and TRBJ2-1, is GAGVSQSPSNKVTEKGKDVELRCDPISGHTALYWYRQSLGQGLEFLIYFQGNSAPDKSGLPSDRFSAERTGGSVSTLTIQRTQQEDSAVYLCASSLPGLAGQRFFGPGTRLTVL.

The chain carries TRBV20-1 and TRBJ1-1; no definite D call. The CDR3 loop spans 13 amino acids. Germline CDR1 DFQATT, CDR2 SNEGSKA (reference sequence). Trimming removed 6 bases at V and 1 base at J, with 12 bases between. The DNA for the CDR3 is TGCAGTGCCGCCGGGTTCCGGAACACTGAAGCTTTCTTT. Translation gives CSAAGFRNTEAFF.

This rearrangement joins TRBV25-1 to TRBJ2-5; D unresolved. The CDR3 is made up of 11 amino acids. Germline CDR1 and CDR2: MGHDK and SYGVNS. Trimming stripped 6 bases from V and 6 bases from J, with 8 bases between. The CDR3 region has the DNA TGTGCCAGCAGCGCCGGAAAGACCCAGTACTTC. Protein product: CASSAGKTQYF.